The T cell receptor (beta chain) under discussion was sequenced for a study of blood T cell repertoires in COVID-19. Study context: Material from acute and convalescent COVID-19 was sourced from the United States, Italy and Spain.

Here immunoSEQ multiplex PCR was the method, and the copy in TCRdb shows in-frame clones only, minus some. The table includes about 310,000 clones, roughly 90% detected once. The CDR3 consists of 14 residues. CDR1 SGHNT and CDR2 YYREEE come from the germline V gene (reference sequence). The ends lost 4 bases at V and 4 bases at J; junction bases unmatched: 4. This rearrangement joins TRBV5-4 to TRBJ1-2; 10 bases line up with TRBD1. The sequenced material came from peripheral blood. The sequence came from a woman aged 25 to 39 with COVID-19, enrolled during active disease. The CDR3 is CASSVGTGVYGYTF. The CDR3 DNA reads TGTGCCAGCAGCGTTGGGACAGGGGTCTATGGCTACACCTTC.